The rows below give T cell receptor beta chains drawn from one sample of a study of T cell responses to AZD1222 COVID-19 vaccine. Profiled with immunoSEQ multiplex PCR; TCRdb holds only in-frame clones, not every one. The table lists 100,000 to 150,000 clones, approximately 91% of them singletons. The sequencing here drew on peripheral blood, taken 28 days after the second AZD1222 dose. Receptors originate from an adult who received the AZD1222 COVID-19 vaccine. Each CDR3 is given with its conserved first and last residue. A D gene is named only where the DNA matches it firmly. For some rows the clone size is stated as once, few or many, or as a class when expanded; others skip it.

len: 15; d_gene: NA; abundance: NA; j_gene: TRBJ1-1; v_gene: TRBV6-5; CDR3nt: TGTGCCAGCACTGCTAACAGGGTCATTAACACTGAAGCTTTCTTT; CDR3aa: CASTANRVINTEAFF
len: 14; d_gene: NA; abundance: NA; j_gene: TRBJ1-3; v_gene: TRBV9; CDR3nt: TGTGCCAGCAGCGTAGCGACTCACGGAAACACCATATATTTT; CDR3aa: CASSVATHGNTIYF
len: 16; d_gene: NA; abundance: once; j_gene: TRBJ1-2; v_gene: TRBV7-6; CDR3nt: TGTGCCAGCAGCTTATCCCCCATAACGGGAGGCAGTGGCTACACCTTC; CDR3aa: CASSLSPITGGSGYTF
len: 14; d_gene: NA; abundance: once; j_gene: TRBJ2-7; v_gene: TRBV7-9; CDR3nt: TGTGCCAGCAGCTTAGAACCCACCACCTACGAGCAGTACTTC; CDR3aa: CASSLEPTTYEQYF
len: 12; d_gene: NA; abundance: NA; j_gene: TRBJ1-2; v_gene: TRBV30; CDR3nt: TGTGCCTGGAGTTTACAGAACTATGGCTACACCTTC; CDR3aa: CAWSLQNYGYTF
len: 13; d_gene: NA; abundance: NA; j_gene: TRBJ1-2; v_gene: TRBV6-4; CDR3nt: TGTGCCAGCAGTTTCACACAGGGCTCTGGCTACACCTTC; CDR3aa: CASSFTQGSGYTF
len: 17; d_gene: TRBD2; abundance: NA; j_gene: TRBJ2-1; v_gene: TRBV7-3; CDR3nt: TGTGCCAGCAGCTCCCACCGGATAGCGGGAGCTATCGATGAGCAGTTCTTC; CDR3aa: CASSSHRIAGAIDEQFF
len: 14; d_gene: NA; abundance: NA; j_gene: TRBJ2-4; v_gene: TRBV4-1; CDR3nt: TGCGCCAGCAGCCAAGATCTGGAGGTAAACATTCAGTACTTC; CDR3aa: CASSQDLEVNIQYF
len: 18; d_gene: NA; abundance: NA; j_gene: TRBJ2-6; v_gene: TRBV25-1; CDR3nt: TGTGCCAGCTGCCAACGCCCGGGACAAGGCTCTGGGGCCAACGTCCTGACTTTC; CDR3aa: CASCQRPGQGSGANVLTF
len: 14; d_gene: NA; abundance: NA; j_gene: TRBJ1-4; v_gene: TRBV2; CDR3nt: TGTGCCAGCAGAGCCTGGGGCCAAGGTGGGAAACTGTTTTTT; CDR3aa: CASRAWGQGGKLFF
len: 13; d_gene: NA; abundance: NA; j_gene: TRBJ2-3; v_gene: TRBV7-6; CDR3nt: TGTGCCAGCAGTGGGACCAGCACAGATACGCAGTATTTT; CDR3aa: CASSGTSTDTQYF
len: 15; d_gene: TRBD1; abundance: NA; j_gene: TRBJ1-6; v_gene: TRBV2; CDR3nt: TGTGCCAGCAGAGGCCGGGACAGTTATAATTCACCCCTCCACTTT; CDR3aa: CASRGRDSYNSPLHF
len: 14; d_gene: NA; abundance: once; j_gene: TRBJ2-7; v_gene: TRBV10-1; CDR3nt: TGCGCCAGCAGTGAGGGACCGGGGTACTACGAGCAGTACTTC; CDR3aa: CASSEGPGYYEQYF
len: 14; d_gene: TRBD2; abundance: once; j_gene: TRBJ2-7; v_gene: TRBV4-2; CDR3nt: TGTGCCAGCTCCCGGGAGGCAGGCTCCTACGAGCAGTACTTC; CDR3aa: CASSREAGSYEQYF
len: 13; d_gene: NA; abundance: NA; j_gene: TRBJ1-2; v_gene: TRBV6-1; CDR3nt: TGTGCCAGCAGTGAGGTGGACCTCTATGGCTACACCTTC; CDR3aa: CASSEVDLYGYTF
len: 16; d_gene: TRBD2; abundance: NA; j_gene: TRBJ2-2; v_gene: TRBV3-1/TRBV3-2; CDR3nt: TGTGCCAGCAGCCGACTTAGCGGGAGTAACACCGGGGAGCTGTTTTTT; CDR3aa: CASSRLSGSNTGELFF
len: 14; d_gene: TRBD1; abundance: NA; j_gene: TRBJ2-7; v_gene: TRBV18; CDR3nt: TGTGCCAGCTCATCAGGGGGCGGGTCCTACGAGCAGTACTTC; CDR3aa: CASSSGGGSYEQYF
len: 13; d_gene: NA; abundance: NA; j_gene: TRBJ1-2; v_gene: TRBV28; CDR3nt: TGTGCCAGTCAGGCGGCGACTTCCTATGGCTACACCTTC; CDR3aa: CASQAATSYGYTF
len: 14; d_gene: TRBD2; abundance: NA; j_gene: TRBJ2-5; v_gene: TRBV7-8; CDR3nt: TGTGCCAGCAGCCCGACTAGCGGGGAAGAGACCCAGTACTTC; CDR3aa: CASSPTSGEETQYF
len: 12; d_gene: NA; abundance: NA; j_gene: TRBJ2-1; v_gene: TRBV12-3/TRBV12-4; CDR3nt: TGTGCCAGCAGTTTTCCAGCGAATGAGCAGTTCTTC; CDR3aa: CASSFPANEQFF
len: 12; d_gene: NA; abundance: NA; j_gene: TRBJ2-7; v_gene: TRBV27; CDR3nt: TGTGCCAGCAGTTCATACAGGTACGAGCAGTACTTC; CDR3aa: CASSSYRYEQYF
len: 16; d_gene: TRBD2; abundance: NA; j_gene: TRBJ2-2; v_gene: TRBV4-1; CDR3nt: TGCGCCAGCAGCCCTCGGGAGGGCCTCTACAGAGAGGAGCTGTTTTTT; CDR3aa: CASSPREGLYREELFF
len: 14; d_gene: NA; abundance: NA; j_gene: TRBJ2-7; v_gene: TRBV5-6; CDR3nt: TGTGCCAGCAGCTTGACGGGCAGGGTGTACGAGCAGTACTTC; CDR3aa: CASSLTGRVYEQYF
len: 19; d_gene: NA; abundance: NA; j_gene: TRBJ1-3; v_gene: TRBV21-1; CDR3nt: TGTGCCAGCAGCAAAGAGAGGTTGGTACGGTCTAAAACTGGAAACACCATATATTTT; CDR3aa: CASSKERLVRSKTGNTIYF
len: 14; d_gene: NA; abundance: NA; j_gene: TRBJ1-1; v_gene: TRBV7-8; CDR3nt: TGTGCCAGCAGCTCGTATGGTGCGGGCACTGAAGCTTTCTTT; CDR3aa: CASSSYGAGTEAFF
len: 15; d_gene: TRBD1; abundance: NA; j_gene: TRBJ1-1; v_gene: TRBV11-2; CDR3nt: TGTGCCAGCAGCTTTATTACAGGGGAGACCACTGAAGCTTTCTTT; CDR3aa: CASSFITGETTEAFF
len: 12; d_gene: NA; abundance: once; j_gene: TRBJ2-3; v_gene: TRBV19; CDR3nt: TGTGCTACTGAGGGTCGCACAGATACGCAGTATTTT; CDR3aa: CATEGRTDTQYF
len: 13; d_gene: NA; abundance: once; j_gene: TRBJ2-5; v_gene: TRBV7-2; CDR3nt: TGTGCCAGCACCTTTCGGGTGGCAGAGACCCAGTACTTC; CDR3aa: CASTFRVAETQYF
len: 13; d_gene: NA; abundance: once; j_gene: TRBJ2-5; v_gene: TRBV12-3/TRBV12-4; CDR3nt: TGTGCCAGCACCCTCACTGGGGGAGAGACCCAGTACTTC; CDR3aa: CASTLTGGETQYF
len: 12; d_gene: NA; abundance: once; j_gene: TRBJ1-2; v_gene: TRBV5-4; CDR3nt: TGTGCCAGCAGCTCTCAGTATGGGGGCTACACCTTC; CDR3aa: CASSSQYGGYTF
len: 14; d_gene: NA; abundance: NA; j_gene: TRBJ2-7; v_gene: TRBV7-9; CDR3nt: TGTGCCAGCAGCTATAACGGTCCCAACTACGAGCAGTACTTC; CDR3aa: CASSYNGPNYEQYF
len: 16; d_gene: TRBD1; abundance: NA; j_gene: TRBJ1-1; v_gene: TRBV2; CDR3nt: TGTGCCAGCCCGCGCATAGGGGGCCTATTCCCCACTGAAGCTTTCTTT; CDR3aa: CASPRIGGLFPTEAFF
len: 14; d_gene: NA; abundance: NA; j_gene: TRBJ1-1; v_gene: TRBV7-9; CDR3nt: TGTGCCAGCAGCTTATACTCCCCGAACACTGAAGCTTTCTTT; CDR3aa: CASSLYSPNTEAFF
len: 15; d_gene: NA; abundance: once; j_gene: TRBJ1-2; v_gene: TRBV19; CDR3nt: TGTGCCAGTAGTATAGACCGGGGGACGTTCGATGGCTACACCTTC; CDR3aa: CASSIDRGTFDGYTF
len: 19; d_gene: TRBD2; abundance: NA; j_gene: TRBJ2-3; v_gene: TRBV4-1; CDR3nt: TGCGCCAGCAGCCAAGACTGGCCGCTAGCGGGAGGCCGGGGAGATACGCAGTATTTT; CDR3aa: CASSQDWPLAGGRGDTQYF
len: 14; d_gene: NA; abundance: NA; j_gene: TRBJ1-5; v_gene: TRBV9; CDR3nt: TGTGCCAGCAGCCCGGGGGTGGGAGGTCAGCCCCAGCATTTT; CDR3aa: CASSPGVGGQPQHF
len: 13; d_gene: NA; abundance: NA; j_gene: TRBJ2-5; v_gene: TRBV12-3/TRBV12-4; CDR3nt: TGTGCCAGCAACACTGGGGGTGGGGAGACCCAGTACTTC; CDR3aa: CASNTGGGETQYF
len: 13; d_gene: NA; abundance: NA; j_gene: TRBJ2-3; v_gene: TRBV7-3; CDR3nt: TGTGCCAGCGCTCCGGAAAACACAGATACGCAGTATTTT; CDR3aa: CASAPENTDTQYF
len: 15; d_gene: TRBD1; abundance: NA; j_gene: TRBJ2-1; v_gene: TRBV7-9; CDR3nt: TGTGCCAGCAGCTTGGACAGGGGGACCTACAATGAGCAGTTCTTC; CDR3aa: CASSLDRGTYNEQFF
len: 15; d_gene: NA; abundance: NA; j_gene: TRBJ1-1; v_gene: TRBV7-8; CDR3nt: TGTGCCAGCAGCTTAGGCGGGGGCGTGGGCACTGAAGCTTTCTTT; CDR3aa: CASSLGGGVGTEAFF
len: 13; d_gene: NA; abundance: few; j_gene: TRBJ1-1; v_gene: TRBV5-1; CDR3nt: TGCGCCACCTATGACACTGAGAACACTGAAGCTTTCTTT; CDR3aa: CATYDTENTEAFF
len: 15; d_gene: TRBD1; abundance: NA; j_gene: TRBJ1-6; v_gene: TRBV19; CDR3nt: TGTGCCAGTAGTACTCGACAGGGGCATAATTCACCCCTCCACTTT; CDR3aa: CASSTRQGHNSPLHF
len: 16; d_gene: TRBD2; abundance: NA; j_gene: TRBJ2-1; v_gene: TRBV7-9; CDR3nt: TGTGCCAGCAGCTTAGCGCTAGCGGGAACGTACAATGAGCAGTTCTTC; CDR3aa: CASSLALAGTYNEQFF
len: 12; d_gene: NA; abundance: NA; j_gene: TRBJ1-1; v_gene: TRBV30; CDR3nt: TGTGCCTGGAGGCGCTTGAACACTGAAGCTTTCTTT; CDR3aa: CAWRRLNTEAFF
len: 13; d_gene: TRBD1; abundance: once; j_gene: TRBJ2-7; v_gene: TRBV7-3; CDR3nt: TGTGCCAGCAGTAGACAGGGTACCTACGAGCAGTACTTC; CDR3aa: CASSRQGTYEQYF